These T cell receptor beta chains were read from a single sample in a study of tumor-infiltrating lymphocytes in primary liver carcinoma. TCRdb called the multiplex PCR reads again in MiXCR, with one record for every CDR3 protein. The table records some 64,000 distinct CDR3 sequences, about three quarters of them present only once. The sequenced sample was liver tumor tissue from sampling region 4. All receptors come from a man in his forties or fifties with primary liver carcinoma and hepatitis B virus infection. The CDR3 runs from the conserved cysteine through the conserved F or W. D genes are given only for firm matches. Where a row states a size, it is once, few, many or the class of an expanded clone; other rows omit it.

J: TRBJ1-6
V: TRBV4-1
size: NA
D: TRBD1
DNA: TGCGCCAGCAGCCACCATCTAGAGGGGGCGGATTCACCCCTACACTTT
CDR3: CASSHHLEGADSPLHF

J: TRBJ2-1
V: TRBV6-2/TRBV6-3
size: few
D: NA
DNA: TGTGCCAGCAGCCGTCCCAGGGGCCGAGCGAATGAGCAGTTCTTC
CDR3: CASSRPRGRANEQFF

J: TRBJ2-1
V: TRBV29-1
size: NA
D: NA
DNA: TGCAACGTTCTTGGAAAGGGGACCTACAATGAGCAGTTCTTC
CDR3: CNVLGKGTYNEQFF

J: TRBJ2-7
V: TRBV29-1
size: NA
D: TRBD1
DNA: TGCAGCATTTTACAGGGGGCTTTATCCTACGGGCAGTATTTC
CDR3: CSILQGALSYGQYF

J: TRBJ1-4
V: TRBV6-5
size: NA
D: NA
DNA: TGTACCAGCAGTTATCGGGACGGACCCGATGAAAAACTGTTTTTT
CDR3: CTSSYRDGPDEKLFF

J: TRBJ1-6
V: TRBV4-1
size: NA
D: TRBD1
DNA: TGCGCCAGCAGCCAAGATTGGGGACAGGGCCGGAATTCACCCCTCCACTTT
CDR3: CASSQDWGQGRNSPLHF

J: TRBJ2-1
V: TRBV29-1
size: NA
D: NA
DNA: TGCAGCGTTGCTCAACGGGAGAAGGGTGAGCAGTTCTTC
CDR3: CSVAQREKGEQFF

J: TRBJ1-4
V: TRBV28
size: NA
D: NA
DNA: TGTGCCAGCAGTTCACCGGAGCAGGGGCCTGAAAAACTGTTTTTT
CDR3: CASSSPEQGPEKLFF

J: TRBJ1-6
V: TRBV5-5
size: NA
D: NA
DNA: TGTGCCAGCAGCTTGACGATTAACTCCTATAATTCATCCCCCCACTTT
CDR3: CASSLTINSYNSSPHF

J: TRBJ2-3
V: TRBV24-1
size: many
D: TRBD2
DNA: TGTGCCACAGGACCGGGACTAGCGGAACTTACTACCACAGATACGCAGTATTTT
CDR3: CATGPGLAELTTTDTQYF

J: TRBJ2-1
V: TRBV4-2
size: NA
D: NA
DNA: TGTGCCAGCAGCCAGGAGAGAGGGGTCAGGGATGAGCCGTTCTTC
CDR3: CASSQERGVRDEPFF

J: TRBJ2-1
V: TRBV12-3/TRBV12-4
size: NA
D: NA
DNA: TGTGCCAGCAGTTTATTAGGACTTGAGCAGTTCTTC
CDR3: CASSLLGLEQFF

J: TRBJ1-1
V: TRBV5-8
size: few
D: NA
DNA: TGTGCCAGCAGCTCTGGGATTAAAAAGGTTCTGAACACTGAAGCTTTCTTT
CDR3: CASSSGIKKVLNTEAFF

J: TRBJ2-2
V: TRBV29-1
size: few
D: NA
DNA: TGCAGCGATGCGCCGAACACCGGGGAGCTGTTTTTT
CDR3: CSDAPNTGELFF

J: TRBJ2-7
V: TRBV6-6
size: NA
D: NA
DNA: TGTGCCAGCAGTTACACAGGAAGCTCCTACGGGCAGTACTTC
CDR3: CASSYTGSSYGQYF

J: TRBJ2-2
V: TRBV6-6
size: NA
D: TRBD2
DNA: TGTGCCAGCAGTACCGGACTAGCGGGGATCACCGGGGAGCTGTATTTT
CDR3: CASSTGLAGITGELYF

J: TRBJ1-3
V: TRBV29-1
size: NA
D: TRBD1
DNA: TGCAGCGTTGTGGGGGGGACAGTGATGAACATCATATATTTT
CDR3: CSVVGGTVMNIIYF

J: TRBJ2-1
V: TRBV4-2
size: NA
D: NA
DNA: TGTGCCAGGAGCCAAGCTAATGAGCTGTTCTTC
CDR3: CARSQANELFF

J: TRBJ2-1
V: TRBV28
size: NA
D: TRBD2
DNA: TGTGCCAGCAGCCGCCTCGGACTAGCGGGATGCAATGAGCAGTTCTTC
CDR3: CASSRLGLAGCNEQFF

J: TRBJ2-7
V: TRBV12-3/TRBV12-4
size: NA
D: TRBD1
DNA: TGTGTCAGCAGTTTTGGACAGGGGGCCAATTACGAGCAGTACTTC
CDR3: CVSSFGQGANYEQYF

J: TRBJ2-3
V: TRBV11-3
size: NA
D: TRBD2
DNA: TGTGCCAGCAGCTTAGATAGCGGGAAAGGCCCAGATACGCAGTATTTT
CDR3: CASSLDSGKGPDTQYF

J: TRBJ2-3
V: TRBV11-1
size: NA
D: TRBD2
DNA: TGTACCAGCAGCTTAGCTCGGACTAGCGGGTCCACAGATATGCAGTATTTT
CDR3: CTSSLARTSGSTDMQYF

J: TRBJ2-1
V: TRBV29-1
size: many
D: TRBD2
DNA: TGCAGCGTTGCCATCGCGGGAGCGGGTGAGCAGTTCTTC
CDR3: CSVAIAGAGEQFF

J: TRBJ2-3
V: TRBV10-3
size: NA
D: NA
DNA: TGTGCCATCAGTGGAGGGTCGCTTGGGTATTTT
CDR3: CAISGGSLGYF

J: TRBJ1-5
V: TRBV6-2/TRBV6-3
size: NA
D: NA
DNA: TGTGCCAGCAGTTTGGACAGTTATAGCGATCAACACCAGCATTTT
CDR3: CASSLDSYSDQHQHF

J: TRBJ1-3
V: TRBV4-1
size: NA
D: NA
DNA: TGCGCCAGGAGCCTCGATATAATCGCCTCTGGAAACACCATATATTTT
CDR3: CARSLDIIASGNTIYF

J: TRBJ2-3
V: TRBV6-6
size: NA
D: NA
DNA: TGTGCCAGTAGTCTCATCGCGGGTGGAGTCACAGATACGCGGTATTTT
CDR3: CASSLIAGGVTDTRYF

J: TRBJ1-1
V: TRBV12-3/TRBV12-4
size: NA
D: NA
DNA: TGTGCCAGCATGTCGACGGGGAGTGTCACTGAAGCTTTCTTT
CDR3: CASMSTGSVTEAFF

J: TRBJ2-7
V: TRBV4-1
size: NA
D: TRBD2
DNA: TGTGCCAGTAGCCAATCCCTAGCGGAGCCACTTTACGAGCGGTACTTC
CDR3: CASSQSLAEPLYERYF